Detailed here is one T cell receptor (beta chain). Its cognate antigen is unknown. A much larger clone lies a single base off, so this may be a read error. The entry originates in a study of breast tumors, draining lymph nodes, adjacent tissues. TCRdb fed the multiplex PCR reads into MiXCR, producing one record per CDR3 protein. The sample shows 150,000 to 200,000 distinct CDR3 sequences, approximately 33% of them seen only once. Study-wide results and caveats: Data only fit, rather than demonstrated, lymph node origin of most tumor T cells. Tumor TCR diversity was below lymph nodes but above nontumor tissue. Most tumor T cells seemingly derive from lymph node, then expand in tumor.

The lymph nodes were axillary draining lymph nodes from breast cancer patients. The CDR3 loop spans 12 amino acids. Looked up from germline, CDR1 is DFQATT and CDR2 is SNEGSKA (reference sequence). The TCR comes from a female donor with breast cancer. Some clones in this sample may be carry-over from other donors' samples. J is TRBJ1-3 and V is TRBV20-1; D unresolved. Specimen: axillary lymph node tissue. CDR3 residues: CSARLPRNTTYF. DNA for the CDR3: TGCAGTGCTAGACTTCCGCGAAACACCACATATTTT.